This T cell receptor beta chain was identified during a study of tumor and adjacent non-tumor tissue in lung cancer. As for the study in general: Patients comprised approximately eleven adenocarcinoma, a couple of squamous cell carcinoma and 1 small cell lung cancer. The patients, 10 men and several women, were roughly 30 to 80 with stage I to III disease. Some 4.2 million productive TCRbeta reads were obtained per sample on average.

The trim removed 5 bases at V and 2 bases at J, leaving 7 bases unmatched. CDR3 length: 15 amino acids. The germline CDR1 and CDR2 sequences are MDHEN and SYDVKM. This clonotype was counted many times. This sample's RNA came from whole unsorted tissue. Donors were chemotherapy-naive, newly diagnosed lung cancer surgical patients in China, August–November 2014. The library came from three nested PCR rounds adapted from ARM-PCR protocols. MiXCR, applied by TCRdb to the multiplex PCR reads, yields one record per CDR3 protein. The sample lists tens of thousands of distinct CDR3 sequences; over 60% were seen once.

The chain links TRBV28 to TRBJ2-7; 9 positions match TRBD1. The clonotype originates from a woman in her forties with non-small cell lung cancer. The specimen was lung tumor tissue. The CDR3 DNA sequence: TGTGCCAGCAGTACTACCGGGACAGGGCCCTACGAGCAGTACTTC. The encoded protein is CASSTTGTGPYEQYF. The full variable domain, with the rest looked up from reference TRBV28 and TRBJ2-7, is DVKVTQSSRYLVKRTGEKVFLECVQDMDHENMFWYRQDPGLGLRLIYFSYDVKMKEKGDIPEGYSVSREKKERFSLILESASTNQTSMYLCASSTTGTGPYEQYFGPGTRLTVT.